Listed below are T cell receptor beta chains from one sample, sequenced in a study of T cell responses to AZD1222 COVID-19 vaccine. Sequencing used immunoSEQ multiplex PCR; TCRdb keeps in-frame clones, though not all of them. This table holds approximately 120,000 clones, around 92% found once. The sequencing here drew on peripheral blood, taken on day 0 of AZD1222 vaccination. These receptors all stem from an adult in good health. The CDR3 runs from the conserved cysteine through the conserved F or W. Fields, in order: V gene, J gene, clone size, CDR3 protein. Clone size is stated in some rows and not others, as once, few, many or a class when expanded.

v_call: TRBV15; j_call: TRBJ2-7; clone_size: once; cdr3_aa: CATSRRDRGSVEQYF
v_call: TRBV3-1/TRBV3-2; j_call: TRBJ2-2; clone_size: NA; cdr3_aa: CASSHGLAVNTGELFF
v_call: TRBV2; j_call: TRBJ2-1; clone_size: NA; cdr3_aa: CASSAHNEQFF
v_call: TRBV6-1; j_call: TRBJ1-1; clone_size: NA; cdr3_aa: CASSEVTGAEAFF
v_call: TRBV11-3; j_call: TRBJ2-3; clone_size: NA; cdr3_aa: CASSSLKSHTQYF
v_call: TRBV5-6; j_call: TRBJ1-6; clone_size: NA; cdr3_aa: CASSFGTNNSPLHF
v_call: TRBV28; j_call: TRBJ1-6; clone_size: NA; cdr3_aa: CASSFMDHNSPLHF
v_call: TRBV7-8; j_call: TRBJ2-5; clone_size: NA; cdr3_aa: CASSGRRGLQYF
v_call: TRBV13; j_call: TRBJ2-1; clone_size: NA; cdr3_aa: CASSSRLTGIQLLTYNEQFF
v_call: TRBV6-5; j_call: TRBJ1-2; clone_size: NA; cdr3_aa: CASTKQADYGYTF
v_call: TRBV5-1; j_call: TRBJ1-2; clone_size: few; cdr3_aa: CASSPQGTYGYTF
v_call: TRBV19; j_call: TRBJ2-2; clone_size: few; cdr3_aa: CASSIIPGSVFF
v_call: TRBV12-2; j_call: TRBJ2-1; clone_size: NA; cdr3_aa: CASRLEVGGWLGLAGYPFWEQFF
v_call: TRBV28; j_call: TRBJ2-1; clone_size: NA; cdr3_aa: CASSLKGYEQFF
v_call: TRBV6-4; j_call: TRBJ2-1; clone_size: NA; cdr3_aa: CASRCTSGRGCSYNEQFF
v_call: TRBV19; j_call: TRBJ1-5; clone_size: NA; cdr3_aa: CASTPTTGLLNQPQHF
v_call: TRBV27; j_call: TRBJ1-6; clone_size: NA; cdr3_aa: CASSAITGGVDSPLHF
v_call: TRBV2; j_call: TRBJ2-3; clone_size: NA; cdr3_aa: CASRKGGLIISDTQYF
v_call: TRBV18; j_call: TRBJ2-5; clone_size: once; cdr3_aa: CASSRSTQETQYF
v_call: TRBV29-1; j_call: TRBJ1-1; clone_size: NA; cdr3_aa: CSVDFWAVNTEAFF
v_call: TRBV10-3; j_call: TRBJ2-7; clone_size: NA; cdr3_aa: CAISEGTSGREQYF
v_call: TRBV24-1; j_call: TRBJ1-2; clone_size: NA; cdr3_aa: CATSDPLTGTGGGYTF
v_call: TRBV5-1; j_call: TRBJ2-5; clone_size: NA; cdr3_aa: CASSLGGAYQETQYF
v_call: TRBV6-5; j_call: TRBJ1-6; clone_size: NA; cdr3_aa: CASSYSTTGSSPLHF
v_call: TRBV5-6; j_call: TRBJ1-5; clone_size: once; cdr3_aa: CASSPRALNQPQHF
v_call: TRBV4-1; j_call: TRBJ1-5; clone_size: NA; cdr3_aa: CASSRVKGFPQHF
v_call: TRBV7-8; j_call: TRBJ1-2; clone_size: NA; cdr3_aa: CASSPWTGGRNYGYTF
v_call: TRBV28; j_call: TRBJ2-1; clone_size: NA; cdr3_aa: CASSLRRGGAGVSYNEQFF
v_call: TRBV4-1; j_call: TRBJ2-3; clone_size: NA; cdr3_aa: CASSSGLAPDTQYF
v_call: TRBV18; j_call: TRBJ2-3; clone_size: NA; cdr3_aa: CASSPAEGATQYF
v_call: TRBV5-1; j_call: TRBJ1-1; clone_size: NA; cdr3_aa: CASSLALRGTDTEAFF
v_call: TRBV15; j_call: TRBJ2-1; clone_size: once; cdr3_aa: CATSRVAELNNEQFF
v_call: TRBV3-1/TRBV3-2; j_call: TRBJ2-5; clone_size: NA; cdr3_aa: CASSPRRETQYF
v_call: TRBV21-1; j_call: TRBJ1-4; clone_size: NA; cdr3_aa: CASSKTWTTTNEKLFF
v_call: TRBV3-1/TRBV3-2; j_call: TRBJ2-4; clone_size: NA; cdr3_aa: CASSQESVAKNIQYF
v_call: TRBV24-1; j_call: TRBJ1-2; clone_size: NA; cdr3_aa: CATSESDRVRGYTF
v_call: TRBV10-3; j_call: TRBJ2-4; clone_size: NA; cdr3_aa: CAISEVLAKNIQYF
v_call: TRBV6-2/TRBV6-3; j_call: TRBJ2-7; clone_size: NA; cdr3_aa: CASSYRPSGRSSYEQYF
v_call: TRBV7-9; j_call: TRBJ1-2; clone_size: NA; cdr3_aa: CASSPTGGSGYTF
v_call: TRBV29-1; j_call: TRBJ2-7; clone_size: NA; cdr3_aa: CSVEDLDARSSYEQYF
v_call: TRBV18; j_call: TRBJ2-2; clone_size: NA; cdr3_aa: CASSPGANTGELFF